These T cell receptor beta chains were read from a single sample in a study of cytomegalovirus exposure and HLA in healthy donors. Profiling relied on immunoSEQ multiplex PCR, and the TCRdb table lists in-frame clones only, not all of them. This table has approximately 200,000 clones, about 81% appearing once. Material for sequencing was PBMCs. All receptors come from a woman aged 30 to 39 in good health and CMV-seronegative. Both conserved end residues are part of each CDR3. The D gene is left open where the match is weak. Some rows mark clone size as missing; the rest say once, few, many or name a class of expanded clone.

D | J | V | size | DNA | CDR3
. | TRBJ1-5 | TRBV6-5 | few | TGTGCCAGCAGACCCAGACAGGGCAATCAGCCCCAGCATTTT | CASRPRQGNQPQHF
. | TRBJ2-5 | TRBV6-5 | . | TGTGCCAGCAGTTACGGACAGTTAGAGACCCAGTACTTC | CASSYGQLETQYF
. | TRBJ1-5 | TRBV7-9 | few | TGTGCCAGCAGCCCAATAAGCAGGGATCAGCCCCAGCATTTT | CASSPISRDQPQHF
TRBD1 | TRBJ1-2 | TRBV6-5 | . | TGTGCCAGCAGTCCCCCGGGACAGGGGATCTATGGCTACACCTTC | CASSPPGQGIYGYTF
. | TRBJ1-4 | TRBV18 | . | TGTGCCAGCTCACCAATAAAGCAGGCAGGGGCTAATGAAAAACTGTTTTTT | CASSPIKQAGANEKLFF
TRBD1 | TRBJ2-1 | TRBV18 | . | TGTGCCAGCTCACCACCGACAGGGGGGCACAATGAGCAGTTCTTC | CASSPPTGGHNEQFF
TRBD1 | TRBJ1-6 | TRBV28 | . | TGTGCCAGCAGTTTACGTCGGACAGGGAGCTCCTATAATTCACCCCTCCACTTT | CASSLRRTGSSYNSPLHF
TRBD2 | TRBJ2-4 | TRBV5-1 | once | TGCGCCAGCAGCCTCGGGACTAGCGGGAGTTTCGCCAAAAACATTCAGTACTTC | CASSLGTSGSFAKNIQYF
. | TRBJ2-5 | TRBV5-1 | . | TGCGCCAGCAGCTCCGGAGAAGAAGAGACCCAGTACTTC | CASSSGEEETQYF
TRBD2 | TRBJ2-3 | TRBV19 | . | TGTGCCAGTAGTACCCTTCCCCGGACTAGCGGGAAGACAGATACGCAGTATTTT | CASSTLPRTSGKTDTQYF
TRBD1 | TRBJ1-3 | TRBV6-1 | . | TGTGCCAGCAGTGAATATGGGGGACAGGGATCCCCATCCGTTAGAAACACCATATATTTT | CASSEYGGQGSPSVRNTIYF
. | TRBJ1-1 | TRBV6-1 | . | TGTGCCAGCTCTACAGGAGTGAACACTGAAGCTTTCTTT | CASSTGVNTEAFF
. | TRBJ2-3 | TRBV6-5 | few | TGTGCCAGCAGTTTGCCAGGGGTTGAAGATACGCAGTATTTT | CASSLPGVEDTQYF
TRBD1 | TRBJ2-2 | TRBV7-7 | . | TGTGCCAGCAGCCCGGACAGGGGAAGGACCGGGGAGCTGTTTTTT | CASSPDRGRTGELFF
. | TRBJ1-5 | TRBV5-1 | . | TGCGCCAGCAGCTGGTCAGGGAAGGATCAGCCCCAGCATTTT | CASSWSGKDQPQHF
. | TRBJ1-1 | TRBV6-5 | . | TGTGCCAGCAGTTACCTAGGGGTCCCCACTGAAGCTTTCTTT | CASSYLGVPTEAFF
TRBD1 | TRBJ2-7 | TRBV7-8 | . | TGTGCCAGCAGCACTTCCGGGACAGGAGTCTACGAGCAGTACTTC | CASSTSGTGVYEQYF
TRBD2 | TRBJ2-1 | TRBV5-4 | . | TGTGCCAGCAGCTTGGTGGGACTAGCGGGACCTGAGCAGTTCTTC | CASSLVGLAGPEQFF
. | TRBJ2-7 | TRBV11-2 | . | TGTGCCAGCAGCTTAGCCCTCACAGGGACTACCGTGCAGTACTTC | CASSLALTGTTVQYF
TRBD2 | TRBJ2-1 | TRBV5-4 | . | TGTGCCAGCAGCGCGAGCGGACTAGCGGGGTACAATGAGCAGTTCTTC | CASSASGLAGYNEQFF
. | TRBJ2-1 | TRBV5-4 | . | TGTGCCAGCAGCACCGGGACTGCGCCCTACAATGAGCAGTTCTTC | CASSTGTAPYNEQFF
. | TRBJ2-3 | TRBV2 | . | TGTGCCTCCCTTGGGGAGATCGGCACAGATACGCAGTATTTT | CASLGEIGTDTQYF
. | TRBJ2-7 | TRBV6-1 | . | TGTGCCACCGTAGCGTTCTACGAGCAGTACTTC | CATVAFYEQYF
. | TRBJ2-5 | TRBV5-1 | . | TGCGCCAGCAGCTCCGGGTCGACGGAGACCCAGTACTTC | CASSSGSTETQYF
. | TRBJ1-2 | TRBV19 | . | TGTGCCAGTAGTATCCCCACTGGCCGGGGAGGCTACACCTTC | CASSIPTGRGGYTF
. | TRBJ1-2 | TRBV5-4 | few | TGTGCCAGCAGCTCGGGGTCCGCCGGGCATGGCTACACCTTC | CASSSGSAGHGYTF
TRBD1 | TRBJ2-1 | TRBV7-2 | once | TGTGCCAGCAGCCAGAACAGGGGTGACGGGCAGTTCTTC | CASSQNRGDGQFF
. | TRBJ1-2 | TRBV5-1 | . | TGCGCCAGCAGCCCGACCGGGACAACCTATGGCTACACCTTC | CASSPTGTTYGYTF
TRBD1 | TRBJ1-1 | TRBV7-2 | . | TGTGCCAGCAGCTCCAGGGGGGCAACTGAAGCTTTCTTT | CASSSRGATEAFF
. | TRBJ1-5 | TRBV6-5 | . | TGTGCCAGCCCACCTCCGGACAGCGATCAGCCCCAGCATTTT | CASPPPDSDQPQHF
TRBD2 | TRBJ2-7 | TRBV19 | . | TGTGCCAGTAGTCGGACTAGCGGGGTCCCCAGCTCCTACGAGCAGTACTTC | CASSRTSGVPSSYEQYF
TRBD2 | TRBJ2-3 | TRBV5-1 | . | TGCGCCAGCGCTAGCGGGGGGACCACAGATACGCAGTATTTT | CASASGGTTDTQYF
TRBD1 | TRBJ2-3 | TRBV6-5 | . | TGTGCCAGCAGACACCACAGGGGGCAGGCAGATACGCAGTATTTT | CASRHHRGQADTQYF
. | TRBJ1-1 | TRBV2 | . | TGTGCCAGCAGCGGGGGGCCGAACACTGAAGCTTTCTTT | CASSGGPNTEAFF
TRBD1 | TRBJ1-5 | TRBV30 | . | TGTGCCTGGAGTGGACAGGGGAAACAGCCCCAGCATTTT | CAWSGQGKQPQHF
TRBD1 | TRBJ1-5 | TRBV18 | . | TGTGCCAGCTCACGCGCTGCGGGACAGTATAGGCCTTTCTCGGGAAATAGCAATCAGCCCCAGCATTTT | CASSRAAGQYRPFSGNSNQPQHF
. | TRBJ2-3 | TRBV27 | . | TGTGCCAGTAGGGGACTCTACACAGATACGCAGTATTTT | CASRGLYTDTQYF
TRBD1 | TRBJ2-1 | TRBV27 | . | TGTGCCAGCAGTTTATTCCGGACAGGGCGAGTATCTTACAATGAGCAGTTCTTC | CASSLFRTGRVSYNEQFF
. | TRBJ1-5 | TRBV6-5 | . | TGTGCCAGCAGTCAACGCCCGGAGAATCAGCCCCAGCATTTT | CASSQRPENQPQHF
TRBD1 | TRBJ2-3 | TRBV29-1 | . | TGCAGCGTTGAGGGGGCGGGCGGGACAGGACCGTACACGCAGTATTTT | CSVEGAGGTGPYTQYF
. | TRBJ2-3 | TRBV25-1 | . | TGTGCCAGCAGTGAATTGCGAGGCGGAGGGAGCACAGATACGCAGTATTTT | CASSELRGGGSTDTQYF
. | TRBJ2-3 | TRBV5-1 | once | TGCGCCAGCAGCTTGGTATTGGCAGGGGGGAAGGATACGCAGTATTTT | CASSLVLAGGKDTQYF
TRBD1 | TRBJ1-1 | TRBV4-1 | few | TGCGCCAGCAGCCAACCCGGCAGGGGGAAGAACACTGAAGCTTTCTTT | CASSQPGRGKNTEAFF
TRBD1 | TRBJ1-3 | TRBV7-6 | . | TGTGCCAGCAGCTTAGAAGGGGACAGGGTTACTGGAAACACCATATATTTT | CASSLEGDRVTGNTIYF
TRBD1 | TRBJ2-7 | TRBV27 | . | TGTGCCAGCACTAAACAGGGGAGCTCCTACGAGCAGTACTTC | CASTKQGSSYEQYF
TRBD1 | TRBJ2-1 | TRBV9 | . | TGTGCCAGCAACACCGGGGACAGGACATACAATGAGCAGTTCTTC | CASNTGDRTYNEQFF
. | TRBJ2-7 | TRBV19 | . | TGTGCCAGTAGAACAAATGCAGGGGTCCACGAGCAGTACTTC | CASRTNAGVHEQYF
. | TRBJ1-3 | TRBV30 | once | TGTGCCTGGAGTGAGGGGTTCTCTGGAAACACCATATATTTT | CAWSEGFSGNTIYF
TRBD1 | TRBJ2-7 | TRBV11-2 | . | TGTGCCAGCAGACACCGGGACAGACCCTACGAGCAGTACTTC | CASRHRDRPYEQYF
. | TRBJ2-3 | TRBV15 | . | TGTGCCACCAGCGTGCGGGCCCCAGATACGCAGTATTTT | CATSVRAPDTQYF
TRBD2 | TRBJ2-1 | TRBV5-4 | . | TGTGCCAGCAGCGGCGGGACTAGCGACTACAATGAGCAGTTCTTC | CASSGGTSDYNEQFF
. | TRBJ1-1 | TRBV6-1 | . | TGTGCCAGCAGTGCACAGGGATTTTCCACTGAAGCTTTCTTT | CASSAQGFSTEAFF
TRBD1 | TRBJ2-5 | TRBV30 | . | TGTGCCTGGGGTCAGGGACAGGGGAACCAAGAGACCCAGTACTTC | CAWGQGQGNQETQYF
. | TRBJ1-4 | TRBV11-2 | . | TGTGCCAGCAGCCCCAGCGGTGCAACTAATGAAAAACTGTTTTTT | CASSPSGATNEKLFF